This T cell receptor (beta chain) comes out of a study of siplizumab effects on memory and regulatory T cells. Sequenced by immunoSEQ multiplex PCR; TCRdb stores in-frame clones only, minus some. The sample gives about 120,000 clones, around 93% of which show up once; over 0.15% is in the top ten. Looked up from germline, CDR1 is SGHDN and CDR2 is FVKESK. CDR3 length equals 17 residues. Trimming removed 5 bases from V and 5 bases from J; junction bases left unmatched: 18. The sequence was collected from a human donor in good health. Sequencing was carried out using non-Treg CD4+ T cells sorted from blood. V gene TRBV14 combines with J gene TRBJ2-7, with 7 bases lining up with TRBD1. The CDR3 sequence: CASSEGYTGVTIHEQYF. As DNA, the CDR3 is TGTGCCAGCAGCGAAGGCTATACAGGGGTTACGATCCACGAGCAGTACTTC. The full variable domain, with the rest looked up from reference TRBV14 and TRBJ2-7, is EAGVTQFPSHSVIEKGQTVTLRCDPISGHDNLYWYRRVMGKEIKFLLHFVKESKQDESGMPNNRFLAERTGGTYSTLKVQPAELEDSGVYFCASSEGYTGVTIHEQYFGPGTRLTVT.